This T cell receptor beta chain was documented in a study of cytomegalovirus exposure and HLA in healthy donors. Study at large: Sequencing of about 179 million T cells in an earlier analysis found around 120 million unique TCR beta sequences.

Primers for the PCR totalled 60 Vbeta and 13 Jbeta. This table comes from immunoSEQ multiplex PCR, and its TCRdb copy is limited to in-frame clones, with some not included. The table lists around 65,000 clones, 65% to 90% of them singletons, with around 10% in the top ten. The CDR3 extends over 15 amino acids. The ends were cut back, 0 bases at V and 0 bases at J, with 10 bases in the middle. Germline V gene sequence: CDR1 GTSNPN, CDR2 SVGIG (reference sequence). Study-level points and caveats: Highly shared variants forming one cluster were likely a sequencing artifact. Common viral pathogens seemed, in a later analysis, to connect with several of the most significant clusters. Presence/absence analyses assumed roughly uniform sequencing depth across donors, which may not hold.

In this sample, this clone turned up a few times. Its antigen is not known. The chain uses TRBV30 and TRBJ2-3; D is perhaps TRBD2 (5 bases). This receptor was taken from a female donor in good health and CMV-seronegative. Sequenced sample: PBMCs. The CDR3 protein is CAWSVGGSSTDTQYF. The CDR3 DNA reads TGTGCCTGGAGTGTAGGAGGTTCTAGCACAGATACGCAGTATTTT.